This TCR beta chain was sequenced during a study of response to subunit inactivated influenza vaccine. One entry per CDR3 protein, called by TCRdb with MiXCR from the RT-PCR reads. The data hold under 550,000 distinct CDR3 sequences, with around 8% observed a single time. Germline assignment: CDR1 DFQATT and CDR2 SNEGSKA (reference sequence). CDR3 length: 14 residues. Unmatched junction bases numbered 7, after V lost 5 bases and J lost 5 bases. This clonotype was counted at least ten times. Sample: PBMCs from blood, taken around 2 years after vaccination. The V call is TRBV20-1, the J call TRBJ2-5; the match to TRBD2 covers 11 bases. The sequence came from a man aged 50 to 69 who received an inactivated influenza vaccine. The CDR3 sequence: CSASLAGGLETQYF. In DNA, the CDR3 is TGCAGTGCTTCTCTAGCGGGGGGTCTGGAGACCCAGTACTTC.